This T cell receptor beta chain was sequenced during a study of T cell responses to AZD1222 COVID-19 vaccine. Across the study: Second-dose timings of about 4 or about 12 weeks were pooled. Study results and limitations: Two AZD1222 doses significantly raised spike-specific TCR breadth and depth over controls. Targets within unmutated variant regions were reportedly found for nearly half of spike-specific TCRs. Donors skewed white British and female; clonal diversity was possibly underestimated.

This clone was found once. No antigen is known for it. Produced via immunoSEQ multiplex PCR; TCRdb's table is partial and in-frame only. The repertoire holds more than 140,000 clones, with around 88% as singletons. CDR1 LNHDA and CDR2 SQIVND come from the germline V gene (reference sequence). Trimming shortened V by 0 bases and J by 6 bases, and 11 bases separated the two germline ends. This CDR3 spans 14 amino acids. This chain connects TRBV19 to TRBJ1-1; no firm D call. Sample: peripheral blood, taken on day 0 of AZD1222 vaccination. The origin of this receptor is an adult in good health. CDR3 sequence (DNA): TGTGCCAGTAGTATAGATCTCGAGGTCCCTGAAGCTTTCTTT. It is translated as CASSIDLEVPEAFF.